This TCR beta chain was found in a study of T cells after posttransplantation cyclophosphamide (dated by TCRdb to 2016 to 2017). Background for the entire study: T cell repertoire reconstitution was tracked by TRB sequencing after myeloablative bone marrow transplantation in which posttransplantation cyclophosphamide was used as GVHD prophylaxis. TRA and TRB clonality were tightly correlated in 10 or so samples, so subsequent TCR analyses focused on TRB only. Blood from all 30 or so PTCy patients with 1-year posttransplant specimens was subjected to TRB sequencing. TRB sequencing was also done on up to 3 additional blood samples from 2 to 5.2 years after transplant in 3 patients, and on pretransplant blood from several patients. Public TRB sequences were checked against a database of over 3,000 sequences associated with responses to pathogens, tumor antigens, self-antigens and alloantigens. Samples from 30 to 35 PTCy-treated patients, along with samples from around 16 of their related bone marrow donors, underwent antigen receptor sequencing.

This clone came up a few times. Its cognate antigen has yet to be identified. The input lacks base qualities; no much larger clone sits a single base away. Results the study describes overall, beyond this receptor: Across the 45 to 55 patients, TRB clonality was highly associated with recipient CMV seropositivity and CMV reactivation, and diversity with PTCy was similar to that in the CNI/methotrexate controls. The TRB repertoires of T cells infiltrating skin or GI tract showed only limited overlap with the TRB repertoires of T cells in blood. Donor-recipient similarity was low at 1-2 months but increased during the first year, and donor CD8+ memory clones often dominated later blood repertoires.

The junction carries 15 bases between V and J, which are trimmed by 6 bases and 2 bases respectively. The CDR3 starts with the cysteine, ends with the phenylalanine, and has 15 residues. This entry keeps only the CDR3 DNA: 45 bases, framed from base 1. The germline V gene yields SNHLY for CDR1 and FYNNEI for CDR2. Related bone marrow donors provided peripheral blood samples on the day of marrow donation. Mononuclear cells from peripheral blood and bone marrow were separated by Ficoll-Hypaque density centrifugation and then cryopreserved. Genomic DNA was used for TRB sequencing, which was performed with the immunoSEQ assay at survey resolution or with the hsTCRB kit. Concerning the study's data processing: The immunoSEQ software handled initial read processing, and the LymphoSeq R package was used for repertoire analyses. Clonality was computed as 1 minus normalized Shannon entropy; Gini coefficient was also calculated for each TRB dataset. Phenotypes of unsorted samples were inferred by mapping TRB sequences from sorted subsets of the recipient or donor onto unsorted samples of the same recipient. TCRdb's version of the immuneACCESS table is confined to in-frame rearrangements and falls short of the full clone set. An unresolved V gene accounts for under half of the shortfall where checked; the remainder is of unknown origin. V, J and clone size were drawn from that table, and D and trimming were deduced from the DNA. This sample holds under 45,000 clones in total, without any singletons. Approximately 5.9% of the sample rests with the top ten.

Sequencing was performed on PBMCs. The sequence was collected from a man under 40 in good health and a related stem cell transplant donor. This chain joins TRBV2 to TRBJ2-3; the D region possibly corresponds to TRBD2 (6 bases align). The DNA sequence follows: TGTGCCAGCAGGGGGACTTTTCCACCCACAGATACGCAGTATTTT. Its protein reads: CASRGTFPPTDTQYF.